What follows are 15 T cell receptor beta chains derived from one specimen sequenced in a study of control samples from healthy donors and cancer patients. Libraries were prepared by immunoSEQ multiplex PCR; TCRdb keeps only in-frame clonotypes and omits some of them. The sample has 70,000 to 85,000 clones; 90% to 95% are singletons. Sequencing used blood. The receptors originated from a middle-aged man in good health.

V gene TRBV6-1 combines with J gene TRBJ1-5; D unclear. Germline CDR1 reads MNHNS; CDR2 reads SASEGT. V was cut by 1 base and J by 2 bases, with 6 bases left in between. The CDR3 totals 14 residues. The CDR3 protein is CASSEVSGNQPQHF. DNA for the CDR3: TGTGCCAGCAGTGAAGTGAGTGGCAATCAGCCCCAGCATTTT.

The CDR3 DNA sequence: TGCGCCAGCAGCCACGGACAGGGATCATATGGCTACACCTTC. This gives the protein CASSHGQGSYGYTF. This chain uses TRBV5-1 with TRBJ1-2, with 8 nucleotides matching TRBD1. The V and J ends lost 4 bases and 5 bases, in that order; junction bases with no gene match: 7. Germline V lookup: CDR1 SGHRS, CDR2 YFSETQ. This CDR3 spans 14 amino acids. The variable domain in full, with the rest retrieved from reference TRBV5-1 and TRBJ1-2, is KAGVTQTPRYLIKTRGQQVTLSCSPISGHRSVSWYQQTPGQGLQFLFEYFSETQRNKGNFPGRFSGRQFSNSRSEMNVSTLELGDSALYLCASSHGQGSYGYTFGSGTRLTVV.

This clone appeared once. The chain has TRBV5-4 and TRBJ1-6, with 7 nucleotides matching TRBD1. J was trimmed by 0 bases and V by 4 bases; bases with no gene match: 7. The CDR3 consists of 17 residues. Germline V gives CDR1 SGHNT, CDR2 YYREEE (reference sequence). CDR3 in DNA: TGTGCCAGCAGCCTAGACAGGGCGAGCTCCTATAATTCACCCCTCCACTTT. This codes for CASSLDRASSYNSPLHF. The full variable domain, in which reference TRBV5-4 and TRBJ1-6 provide the parts outside the CDR3, is ETGVTQSPTHLIKTRGQQVTLRCSSQSGHNTVSWYQQALGQGPQFIFQYYREEENGRGNFPPRFSGLQFPNYSSELNVNALELDDSALYLCASSLDRASSYNSPLHFGNGTRLTVT.

This chain joins TRBV29-1 and TRBJ1-2; tentatively, D is TRBD1 (6 bases). Germline V gene lookup returns CDR1 SQVTM and CDR2 ANQGSEA. V was cut by 8 bases and J by 4 bases, with 26 bases left in between. The CDR3 is 16 residues long. CDR3 nucleotides: TGCAGCACCCTAGTCCGGACAGCCTCGATTCTCTATGGCTACACCTTC. It translates to CSTLVRTASILYGYTF. Filled out from reference TRBV29-1 and TRBJ1-2, the complete variable domain reads SAVISQKPSRDICQRGTSLTIQCQVDSQVTMMFWYRQQPGQSLTLIATANQGSEATYESGFVIDKFPISRPNLTFSTLTVSNMSPEDSSIYLCSTLVRTASILYGYTFGSGTRLTVV.

This chain uses TRBV14 with TRBJ1-1; tentatively, D is TRBD1 (5 bases). Trimming pared 6 bases from V and 0 bases from J, leaving 8 bases between. The CDR3 spans 13 residues. Germline V gene data show CDR1 as SGHDN and CDR2 as FVKESK. Here the CDR3 reads CASRRQLNTEAFF. The CDR3 bases are TGTGCCAGCAGACGACAGTTGAACACTGAAGCTTTCTTT.

The chain employs TRBV5-1 and TRBJ1-1; D ambiguous. Germline CDR1 and CDR2: SGHRS and YFSETQ. This CDR3 comprises 15 residues. V was cut by 0 bases and J by 6 bases, with 15 bases left in between. The CDR3 loop reads CASSLAPDIVAEAFF. The CDR3 bases are TGCGCCAGCAGCTTGGCCCCAGATATAGTCGCTGAAGCTTTCTTT.

The DNA for the CDR3 is TGTGCCAGCAGCTTCTTGACGAGCTCCTATAATTCACCCCTCCACTTT. It codes for CASSFLTSSYNSPLHF. This chain joins TRBV5-6 and TRBJ1-6; no reliable D call. V was clipped by 2 bases and J by 0 bases, with 9 bases between them. The germline V gene has CDR1 SGHDT and CDR2 YYEEEE. This CDR3 has 16 amino acids.

The V gene is TRBV4-3, the J gene TRBJ1-4, with D possibly being TRBD1 (5 bases). The germline V gene has CDR1 LGHNA and CDR2 YSLEER. The CDR3 spans 16 residues. Trimming left V 0 bases short and J 10 bases short, with 18 bases between. CDR3 sequence: CASSQDRGVYGGKLFF. CDR3 nucleotide sequence: TGCGCCAGCAGCCAAGATAGAGGGGTGTACGGGGGAAAACTGTTTTTT.

This rearrangement joins TRBV11-3 to TRBJ2-1, with 10 bases identical to TRBD2. Trimming took 5 bases from V and 10 from J; bases not matched to a gene: 23. This CDR3 spans 19 amino acids. Germline values: CDR1 SGHNT, CDR2 YENEEA. In nucleotides, the CDR3 is TGTGCCAGCAGCCTATCTCTAGGAGCGGGGGGGCTTTCGTCCCCCGAGCAGTTCTTC. Its translation: CASSLSLGAGGLSSPEQFF.

This rearrangement joins TRBV27 to TRBJ2-5; 11 bases are shared with TRBD2. CDR1 is MNHEY and CDR2 is SMNVEV in the germline V gene (reference sequence). The CDR3 is made up of 16 amino acids. Unmatched junction bases numbered 6, after V lost 4 bases and J lost 2 bases. CDR3 loop: CASSSLLAGVQETQYF. For the CDR3, the DNA is TGTGCCAGCAGTTCTCTACTAGCGGGGGTACAAGAGACCCAGTACTTC.

The chain joins TRBV6-5 to TRBJ2-1; possible D gene TRBD2, 5 bases. This CDR3 has 15 amino acids. Looked up from germline, CDR1 is MNHEY and CDR2 is SVGAGI. V gave up 2 bases and J gave up 4 bases, with 12 bases separating them. The CDR3 DNA is TGTGCCAGCAGTTACACTTCCGACTATTACAATGAGCAGTTCTTC. This translates into CASSYTSDYYNEQFF.

This clone was found once. The J gene is TRBJ1-3, the V gene TRBV6-2 or TRBV6-3, with D perhaps matching TRBD1 (5 bases). Germline lookup yields CDR1 MNHEY and CDR2 SVGEGT. The CDR3 contains 14 residues. Trimming cost V 2 bases and J 3 bases, with 8 bases left between them. CDR3 amino acids: CASSYERGGNTIYF. Written as DNA, the CDR3 is TGTGCCAGCAGTTACGAAAGGGGTGGAAACACCATATATTTT.

This sequence joins TRBV11-2 and TRBJ1-1; TRBD1 might be the D (6 bases). Trimming stripped 0 bases from V and 4 bases from J, with 6 bases between. CDR1 is SGHAT and CDR2 is FQNNGV in the germline V gene. CDR3 size: 13 residues. CDR3 protein: CASSLEQGTEAFF. The CDR3 DNA follows: TGTGCCAGCAGCTTAGAACAGGGCACTGAAGCTTTCTTT.

This chain joins TRBV9 and TRBJ1-1; D unclear. CDR1 is SGDLS and CDR2 is YYNGEE in the germline V gene. V was shortened by 6 bases and J by 2 bases, with 20 bases between the two germline ends. This CDR3 has 16 residues. Here the CDR3 DNA reads TGTGCCAGCACCCGCGGCGAACAGAGCGAAAACACTGAAGCTTTCTTT. It translates to CASTRGEQSENTEAFF.

The chain employs TRBV29-1 and TRBJ1-4, with 9 bases aligning to TRBD1. Germline V CDR1 and CDR2: SQVTM, ANQGSEA. With V trimmed by 0 bases and J by 11 bases, 13 bases remained unmatched. The CDR3 is 16 amino acids. The CDR3: CSVEEPLVTGGGKLFF. The CDR3 region has the DNA TGCAGCGTTGAAGAGCCTCTTGTGACAGGGGGAGGGAAACTGTTTTTT.